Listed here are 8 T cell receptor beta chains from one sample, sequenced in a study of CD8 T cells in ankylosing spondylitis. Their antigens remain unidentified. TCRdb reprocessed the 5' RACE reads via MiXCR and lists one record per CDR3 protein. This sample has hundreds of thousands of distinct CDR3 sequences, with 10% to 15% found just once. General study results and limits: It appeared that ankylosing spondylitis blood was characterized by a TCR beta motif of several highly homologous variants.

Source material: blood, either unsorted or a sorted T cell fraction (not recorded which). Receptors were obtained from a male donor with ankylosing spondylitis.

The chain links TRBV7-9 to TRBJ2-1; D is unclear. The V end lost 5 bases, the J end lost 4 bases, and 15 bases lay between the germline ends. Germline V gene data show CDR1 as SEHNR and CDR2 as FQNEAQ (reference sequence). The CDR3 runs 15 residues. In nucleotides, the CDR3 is TGTGCCAGCAGCAAAAATTTGGCAGATTACAATGAGCAGTTCTTC. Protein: CASSKNLADYNEQFF.

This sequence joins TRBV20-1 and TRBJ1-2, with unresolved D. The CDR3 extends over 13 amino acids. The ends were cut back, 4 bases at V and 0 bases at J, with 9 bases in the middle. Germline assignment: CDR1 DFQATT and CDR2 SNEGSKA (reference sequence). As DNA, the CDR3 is TGCAGTGCTACTTTGAAAGCTAACTATGGCTACACCTTC. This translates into CSATLKANYGYTF.

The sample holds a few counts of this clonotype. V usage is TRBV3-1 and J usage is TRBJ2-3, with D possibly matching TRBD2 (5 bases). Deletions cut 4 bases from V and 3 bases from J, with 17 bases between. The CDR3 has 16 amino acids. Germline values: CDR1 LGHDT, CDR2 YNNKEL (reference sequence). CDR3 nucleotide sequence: TGTGCCAGCAGCCCAAATGACATTGGAGGAACAGATACGCAGTATTTT. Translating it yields CASSPNDIGGTDTQYF.

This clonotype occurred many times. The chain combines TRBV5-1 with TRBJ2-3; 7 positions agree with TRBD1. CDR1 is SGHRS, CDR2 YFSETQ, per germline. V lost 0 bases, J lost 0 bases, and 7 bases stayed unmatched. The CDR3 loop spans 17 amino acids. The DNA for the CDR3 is TGCGCCAGCAGCTTGGACCCCACAGGGGTAAGCACAGATACGCAGTATTTT. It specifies CASSLDPTGVSTDTQYF.

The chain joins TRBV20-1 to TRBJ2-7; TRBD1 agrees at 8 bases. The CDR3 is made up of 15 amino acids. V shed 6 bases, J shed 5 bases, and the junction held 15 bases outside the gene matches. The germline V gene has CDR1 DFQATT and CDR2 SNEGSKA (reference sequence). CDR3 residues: CSAPRRQGASDEQYF. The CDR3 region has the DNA TGCAGTGCCCCCCGCCGGCAGGGGGCTTCGGACGAGCAGTACTTC.

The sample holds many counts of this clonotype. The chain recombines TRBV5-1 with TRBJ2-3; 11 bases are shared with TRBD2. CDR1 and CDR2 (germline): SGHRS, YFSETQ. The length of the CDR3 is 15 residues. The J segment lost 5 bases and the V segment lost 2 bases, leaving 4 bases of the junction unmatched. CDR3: CASSLTGTSGDTQYF. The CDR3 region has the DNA TGCGCCAGCAGCTTAACCGGGACTAGCGGAGATACGCAGTATTTT.

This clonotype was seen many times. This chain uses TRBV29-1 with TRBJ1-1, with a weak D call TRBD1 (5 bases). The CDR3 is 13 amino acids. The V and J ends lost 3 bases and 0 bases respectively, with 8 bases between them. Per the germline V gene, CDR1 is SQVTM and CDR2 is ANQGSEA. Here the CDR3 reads CSVEKGVNTEAFF. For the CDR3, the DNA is TGCAGCGTTGAGAAAGGGGTGAACACTGAAGCTTTCTTT.

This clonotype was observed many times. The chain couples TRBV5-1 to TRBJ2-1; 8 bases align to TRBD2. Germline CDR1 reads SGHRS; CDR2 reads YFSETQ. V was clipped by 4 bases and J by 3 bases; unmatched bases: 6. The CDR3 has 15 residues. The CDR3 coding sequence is TGCGCCAGCAGCCCCGGAGCGGGAGTCTACAATGAGCAGTTCTTC. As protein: CASSPGAGVYNEQFF.